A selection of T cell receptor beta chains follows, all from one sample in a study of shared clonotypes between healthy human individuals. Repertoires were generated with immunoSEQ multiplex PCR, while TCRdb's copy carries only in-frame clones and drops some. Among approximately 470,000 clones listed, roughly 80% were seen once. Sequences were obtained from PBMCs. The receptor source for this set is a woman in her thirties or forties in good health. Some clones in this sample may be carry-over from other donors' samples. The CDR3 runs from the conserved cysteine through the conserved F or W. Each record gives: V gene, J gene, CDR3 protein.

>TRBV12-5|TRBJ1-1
CASGSTITEAFF
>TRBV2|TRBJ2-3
CASSGRASPDTQYF
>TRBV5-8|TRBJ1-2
CATPGQGRTFIGGYTF
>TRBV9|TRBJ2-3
CASSPSRILGADTQYF
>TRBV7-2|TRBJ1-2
CASSSQVGQGFGYTF
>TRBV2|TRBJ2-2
CASNSQGKTGELFF
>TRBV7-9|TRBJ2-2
CAKEGEDTGELFF
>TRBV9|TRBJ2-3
CASSVEGGRTTDTQYF
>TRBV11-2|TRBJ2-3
CASSFSRKPLSTDTQYF
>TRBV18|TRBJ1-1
CASSPRQGGTEAFF
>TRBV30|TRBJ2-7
CAWSVGLGGNLPGEQYF
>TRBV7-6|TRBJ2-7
CASSLDRGRGGSGAYEQYF
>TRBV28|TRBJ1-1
CASSHFSGVGTSNTEAFF
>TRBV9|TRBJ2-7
CASSVEPGVTYEQYF
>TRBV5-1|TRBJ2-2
CASSPPSGTNTGELFF
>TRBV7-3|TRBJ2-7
CASSPAGRAGSVHEQYF
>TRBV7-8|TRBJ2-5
CASSRTGKETQYF
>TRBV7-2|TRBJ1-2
CASSLYEGHGYTF
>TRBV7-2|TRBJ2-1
CASSFRTSGSPHEQFF
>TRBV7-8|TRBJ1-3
CASSLRAGLSGNTIYF
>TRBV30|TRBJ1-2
CAWSLQGNHGYTF
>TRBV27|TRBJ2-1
CASSTQGNEQFF
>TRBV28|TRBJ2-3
CASSLGGAGTDTQYF
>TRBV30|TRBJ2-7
CAWRGLHYEQYF
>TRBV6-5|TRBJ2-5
CASSYDGTQYF
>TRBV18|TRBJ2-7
CASSLSGRAPYEQYF
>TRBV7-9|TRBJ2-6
CASSLGGGGNVLTF
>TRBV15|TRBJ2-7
CATSRDHRGNEQYF
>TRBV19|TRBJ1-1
CASSISGTNTEAFF
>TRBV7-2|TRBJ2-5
CASSLTHQETQYF
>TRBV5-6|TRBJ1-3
CASSLYREASGNTIYF
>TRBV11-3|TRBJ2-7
CASSLEGTSGEQYF